This T cell receptor (beta chain) was documented in a study of T-cell reconstitution after alpha-beta-depleted transplantation in children. The V gene's germline CDR1 is SGHTA and CDR2 FQGNSA. V was trimmed by 1 base and J by 4 bases, leaving 8 bases between them. The CDR3 contains 14 residues. Unique molecular identifiers were used in preparing the TCRbeta library. Each CDR3 protein is one row after TCRdb ran MiXCR on the PCR reads. The table lists hundreds of thousands of distinct CDR3 sequences, about 17% of them singletons. This clonotype showed up just a few times. The chain is built from TRBV7-2 and TRBJ1-5; D gene unclear. Sequenced here: PBMCs from the stem cell graft donor, sampled from the stem cell graft. This TCR was sampled from a human donor who donated a stem cell graft to a child with acute lymphoblastic leukemia. DNA for the CDR3: TGTGCCAGCAGCTTAGAACTGAATAATCAGCCCCAGCATTTT. This gives the protein CASSLELNNQPQHF.